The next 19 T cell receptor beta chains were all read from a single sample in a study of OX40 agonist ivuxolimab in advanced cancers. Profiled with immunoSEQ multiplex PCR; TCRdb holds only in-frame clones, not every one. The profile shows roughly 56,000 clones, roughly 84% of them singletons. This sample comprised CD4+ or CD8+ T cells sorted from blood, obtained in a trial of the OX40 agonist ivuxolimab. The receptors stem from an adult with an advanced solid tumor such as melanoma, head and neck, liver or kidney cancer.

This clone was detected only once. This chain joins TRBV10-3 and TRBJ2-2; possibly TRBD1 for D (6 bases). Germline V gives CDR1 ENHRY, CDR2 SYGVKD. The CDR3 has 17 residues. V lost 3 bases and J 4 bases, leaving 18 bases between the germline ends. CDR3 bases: TGTGCCATCAGTGACCCGTGGGGGCGAAAGACCACCGGGGAGCTGTTTTTT. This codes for CAISDPWGRKTTGELFF.

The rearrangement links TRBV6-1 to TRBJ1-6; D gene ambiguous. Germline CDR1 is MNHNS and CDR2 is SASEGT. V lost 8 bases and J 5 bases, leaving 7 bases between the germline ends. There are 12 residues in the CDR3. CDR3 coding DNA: TGTGCCAGCCCAGACCATAATTCACCCCTCCACTTT. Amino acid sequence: CASPDHNSPLHF.

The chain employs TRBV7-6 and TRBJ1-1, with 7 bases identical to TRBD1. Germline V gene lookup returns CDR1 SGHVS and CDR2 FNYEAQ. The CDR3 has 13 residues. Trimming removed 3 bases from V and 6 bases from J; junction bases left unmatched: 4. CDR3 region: CASSLRQGAEAFF. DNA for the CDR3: TGTGCCAGCAGCTTGCGACAGGGCGCTGAAGCTTTCTTT.

The CDR3 reads CASSPGQPAEAFF. The CDR3 DNA follows: TGCGCCAGCAGCCCTGGACAGCCAGCTGAAGCTTTCTTT. This chain links TRBV5-1 with TRBJ1-1; maybe TRBD1 (6 bases). Trimming stripped 4 bases from V and 6 bases from J, with 13 bases between. The CDR3 totals 13 residues. Per the germline V gene, CDR1 is SGHRS and CDR2 is YFSETQ.

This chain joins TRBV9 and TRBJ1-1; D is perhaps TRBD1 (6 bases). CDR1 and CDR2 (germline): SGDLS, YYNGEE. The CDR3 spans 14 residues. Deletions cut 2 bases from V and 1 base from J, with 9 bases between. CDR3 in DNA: TGTGCCAGCAGCGTCGGGGGCTCGAACACTGAAGCTTTCTTT. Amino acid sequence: CASSVGGSNTEAFF. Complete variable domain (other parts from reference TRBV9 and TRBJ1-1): DSGVTQTPKHLITATGQRVTLRCSPRSGDLSVYWYQQSLDQGLQFLIQYYNGEERAKGNILERFSAQQFPDLHSELNLSSLELGDSALYFCASSVGGSNTEAFFGQGTRLTVV.

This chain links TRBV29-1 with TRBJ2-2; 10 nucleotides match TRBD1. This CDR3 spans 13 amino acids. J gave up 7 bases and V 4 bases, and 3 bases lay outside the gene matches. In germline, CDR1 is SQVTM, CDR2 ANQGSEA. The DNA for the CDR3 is TGCAGCGTTGCGAGGACAGGGGGCGGGGAGCTGTTTTTT. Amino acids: CSVARTGGGELFF.

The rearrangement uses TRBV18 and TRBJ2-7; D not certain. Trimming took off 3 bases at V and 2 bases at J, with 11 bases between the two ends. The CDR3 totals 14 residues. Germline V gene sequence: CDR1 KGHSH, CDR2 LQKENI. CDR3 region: CASSPPGPPYEQYF. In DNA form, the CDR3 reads TGTGCCAGCTCACCCCCCGGTCCTCCCTACGAGCAGTACTTC.

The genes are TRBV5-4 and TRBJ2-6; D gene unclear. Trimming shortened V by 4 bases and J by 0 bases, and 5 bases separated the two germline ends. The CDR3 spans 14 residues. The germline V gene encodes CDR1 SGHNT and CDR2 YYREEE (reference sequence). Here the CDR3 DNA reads TGTGCCAGCAGCGCAGACTCTGGGGCCAACGTCCTGACTTTC. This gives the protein CASSADSGANVLTF. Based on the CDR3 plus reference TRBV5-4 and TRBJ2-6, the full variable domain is ETGVTQSPTHLIKTRGQQVTLRCSSQSGHNTVSWYQQALGQGPQFIFQYYREEENGRGNFPPRFSGLQFPNYSSELNVNALELDDSALYLCASSADSGANVLTFGAGSRLTVL.

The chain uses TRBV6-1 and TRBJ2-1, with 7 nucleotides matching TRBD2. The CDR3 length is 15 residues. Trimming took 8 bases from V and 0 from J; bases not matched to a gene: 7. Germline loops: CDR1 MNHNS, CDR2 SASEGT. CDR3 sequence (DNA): TGTGCCAGCGCACAGTCTAGCGGCTCCTACAATGAGCAGTTCTTC. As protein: CASAQSSGSYNEQFF.

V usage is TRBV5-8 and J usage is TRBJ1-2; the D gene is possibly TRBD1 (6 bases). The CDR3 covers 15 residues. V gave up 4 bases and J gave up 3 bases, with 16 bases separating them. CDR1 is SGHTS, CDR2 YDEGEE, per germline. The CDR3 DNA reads TGTGCCAGCAGCCCGATGGGACAAACCGACTATGGCTACACCTTC. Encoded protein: CASSPMGQTDYGYTF. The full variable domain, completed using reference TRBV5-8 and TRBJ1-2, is EAGVTQSPTHLIKTRGQQATLRCSPISGHTSVYWYQQALGLGLQFLLWYDEGEERNRGNFPPRFSGRQFPNYSSELNVNALELEDSALYLCASSPMGQTDYGYTFGSGTRLTVV.

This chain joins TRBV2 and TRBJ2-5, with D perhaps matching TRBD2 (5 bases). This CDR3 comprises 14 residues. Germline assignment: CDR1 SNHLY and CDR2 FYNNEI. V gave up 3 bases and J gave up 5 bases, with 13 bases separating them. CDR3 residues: CASSEKGGRETQYF. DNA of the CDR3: TGTGCCAGCAGTGAGAAAGGCGGGCGGGAGACCCAGTACTTC.

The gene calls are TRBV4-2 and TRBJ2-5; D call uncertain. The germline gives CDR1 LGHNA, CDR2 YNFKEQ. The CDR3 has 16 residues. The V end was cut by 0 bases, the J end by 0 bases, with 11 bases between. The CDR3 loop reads CASSQDRATYQETQYF. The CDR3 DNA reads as TGTGCCAGCAGCCAAGATAGGGCTACCTACCAAGAGACCCAGTACTTC.

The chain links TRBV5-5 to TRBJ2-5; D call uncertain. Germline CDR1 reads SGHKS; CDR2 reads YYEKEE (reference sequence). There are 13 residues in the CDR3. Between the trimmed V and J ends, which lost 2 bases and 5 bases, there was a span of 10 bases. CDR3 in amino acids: CASSFGDRETQYF. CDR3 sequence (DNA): TGTGCCAGCAGCTTTGGGGATCGGGAGACCCAGTACTTC.

The CDR3 sequence is CASSRPTGQVNTEAFF. CDR3 DNA: TGTGCCAGTAGCCGCCCCACTGGCCAGGTGAACACTGAAGCTTTCTTT. The chain couples TRBV19 to TRBJ1-1; D unclear. The ends were cut back, 6 bases at V and 0 bases at J, with 17 bases in the middle. Germline CDR1 is LNHDA and CDR2 is SQIVND (reference sequence). The CDR3 covers 16 residues.

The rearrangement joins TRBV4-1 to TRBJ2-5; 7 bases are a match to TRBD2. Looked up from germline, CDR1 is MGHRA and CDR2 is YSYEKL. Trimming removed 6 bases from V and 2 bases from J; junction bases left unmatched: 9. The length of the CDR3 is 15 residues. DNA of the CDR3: TGCGCCAGCAGTCAAAGCGGGAACGTACAAGAGACCCAGTACTTC. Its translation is CASSQSGNVQETQYF.

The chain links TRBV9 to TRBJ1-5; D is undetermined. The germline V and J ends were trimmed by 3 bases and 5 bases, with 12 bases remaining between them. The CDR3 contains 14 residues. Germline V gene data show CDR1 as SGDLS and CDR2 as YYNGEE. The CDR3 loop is CASSAGDTHQPQHF. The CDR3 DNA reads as TGTGCCAGCAGCGCAGGAGACACACATCAGCCCCAGCATTTT.

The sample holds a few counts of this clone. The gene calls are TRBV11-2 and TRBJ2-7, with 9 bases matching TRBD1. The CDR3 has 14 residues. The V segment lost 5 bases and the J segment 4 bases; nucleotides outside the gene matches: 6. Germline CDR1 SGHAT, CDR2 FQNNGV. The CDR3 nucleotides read TGTGCCAGCAGCCCTTCCGGGACAGGGTACGAGCAGTACTTC. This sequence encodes CASSPSGTGYEQYF. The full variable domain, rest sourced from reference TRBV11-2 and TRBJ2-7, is EAGVAQSPRYKIIEKRQSVAFWCNPISGHATLYWYQQILGQGPKLLIQFQNNGVVDDSQLPKDRFSAERLKGVDSTLKIQPAKLEDSAVYLCASSPSGTGYEQYFGPGTRLTVT.

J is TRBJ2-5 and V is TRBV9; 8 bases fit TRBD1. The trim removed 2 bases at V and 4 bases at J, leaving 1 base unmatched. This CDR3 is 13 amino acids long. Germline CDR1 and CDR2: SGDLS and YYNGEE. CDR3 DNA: TGTGCCAGCAGCGTGGACAGGGCAGAGACCCAGTACTTC. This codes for CASSVDRAETQYF.

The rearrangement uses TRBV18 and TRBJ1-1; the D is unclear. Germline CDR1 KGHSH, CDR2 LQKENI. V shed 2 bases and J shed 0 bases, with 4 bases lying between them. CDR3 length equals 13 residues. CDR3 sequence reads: CASSPGVNTEAFF. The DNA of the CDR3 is TGTGCCAGCTCACCAGGGGTGAACACTGAAGCTTTCTTT.